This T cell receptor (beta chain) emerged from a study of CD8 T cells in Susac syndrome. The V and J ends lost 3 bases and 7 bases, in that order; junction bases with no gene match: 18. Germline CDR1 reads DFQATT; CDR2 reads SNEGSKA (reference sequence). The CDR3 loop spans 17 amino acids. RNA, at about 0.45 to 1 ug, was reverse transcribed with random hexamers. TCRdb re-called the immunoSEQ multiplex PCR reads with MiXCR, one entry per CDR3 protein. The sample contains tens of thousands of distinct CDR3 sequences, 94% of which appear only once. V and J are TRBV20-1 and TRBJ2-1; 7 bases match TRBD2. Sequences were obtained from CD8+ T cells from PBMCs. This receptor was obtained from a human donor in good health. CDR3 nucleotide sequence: TGCAGTGCTAGGGGAACACCTTGGGGAGGGAGAGGGAATGAGCAGTTCTTC. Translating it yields CSARGTPWGGRGNEQFF.